These 20 T cell receptor beta chains were sequenced from one sample in a study of shared T cell receptors in the human thymus. Assay used: immunoSEQ multiplex PCR; TCRdb lists only in-frame clones, some missing. This table has roughly 500,000 clones, about four fifths appearing once. This same sample was also taken into another study, of human thymus T cells.

The sequenced sample consisted of thymocytes. The receptors derive from a boy in the first two years of life with a congenital heart defect.

The DNA of the CDR3 is TGTGCCAGCAGTGAATTATATGGAGCGGGAGGCCTCTACAATGAGCAGTTCTTC. Encoded protein: CASSELYGAGGLYNEQFF. V usage is TRBV25-1 and J usage is TRBJ2-1; the match to TRBD2 covers 9 bases. This CDR3 has 18 residues. Per germline, CDR1 MGHDK and CDR2 SYGVNS. The V segment lost 1 base and the J segment 3 bases; nucleotides outside the gene matches: 10.

The chain combines TRBV6-1 with TRBJ1-2, with no clear D. The CDR3 is 15 residues long. V lost 1 base and J lost 0, with 9 bases in between. Germline-derived CDR1 and CDR2 are MNHNS and SASEGT. The CDR3 spells CASSEGKRANYGYTF. CDR3 coding DNA: TGTGCCAGCAGTGAAGGAAAGAGAGCTAACTATGGCTACACCTTC.

The rearrangement links TRBV5-1 to TRBJ1-4; possibly TRBD1 for D (6 bases). CDR1 and CDR2 from the germline V gene are SGHRS and YFSETQ. V lost 1 base to trimming and J lost 4 bases, with 17 bases between them. This CDR3 has 17 amino acids. Written as DNA, the CDR3 is TGCGCCAGCAGCTTGTTCGGCAGGGGCTACAGTAATGAAAAACTGTTTTTT. This codes for CASSLFGRGYSNEKLFF.

This clone was detected only once. The chain uses TRBV18 and TRBJ2-7; D gene ambiguous. V shed 6 bases and J shed 1 base, with 19 bases lying between them. Per germline, CDR1 KGHSH and CDR2 LQKENI. CDR3 length equals 16 residues. The DNA of the CDR3 is TGTGCCAGCTCCCCCGAGGTTTGGCGGTATTCCTACGAGCAGTACTTC. Protein sequence: CASSPEVWRYSYEQYF. The complete variable domain, with remaining parts taken from reference TRBV18 and TRBJ2-7, reads NAGVMQNPRHLVRRRGQEARLRCSPMKGHSHVYWYRQLPEEGLKFMVYLQKENIIDESGMPKERFSAEFPKEGPSILRIQQVVRGDSAAYFCASSPEVWRYSYEQYFGPGTRLTVT.

This clone has more than one count but fewer than ten. The chain recombines TRBV29-1 with TRBJ1-1, with D maybe TRBD1 (6 bases). The V and J ends lost 4 bases and 0 bases respectively, with 27 bases between them. The CDR3 runs to 19 residues. Germline V lookup: CDR1 SQVTM, CDR2 ANQGSEA. The CDR3 reads CSVGPFPSWWTELNTEAFF. The CDR3 DNA is TGCAGCGTTGGACCCTTTCCCTCTTGGTGGACAGAATTGAACACTGAAGCTTTCTTT.

The chain combines TRBV5-6 with TRBJ2-1; 11 bases fit TRBD2. The V gene's germline CDR1 is SGHDT and CDR2 YYEEEE. V lost 4 bases to trimming and J lost 5 bases; unmatched junction nucleotides: 11. The CDR3 totals 17 residues. For the CDR3, the DNA is TGTGCCAGCAGCCTGGGATGTAGCGGGAGGGTCCACAATGAGCAGTTCTTC. The encoded protein is CASSLGCSGRVHNEQFF.

The chain joins TRBV2 to TRBJ2-1, with 10 bases fitting TRBD1. The CDR3 loop spans 17 amino acids. Germline CDR1 SNHLY, CDR2 FYNNEI. V shed 9 bases, J shed 5 bases, and the junction held 16 bases outside the gene matches. The CDR3 nucleotides are TGTGCCAGACGACAGGGGGCAATTGGGCATTACGACAATGAGCAGTTCTTC. Protein sequence: CARRQGAIGHYDNEQFF.

This sequence joins TRBV7-9 and TRBJ2-6; 9 bases are shared with TRBD1. V was pared by 6 bases and J by 3 bases, with 12 bases of the junction left unmatched. Germline V gives CDR1 SEHNR, CDR2 FQNEAQ (reference sequence). This CDR3 spans 18 amino acids. The CDR3 is CASRFPEQGAHGANVLTF. Here the CDR3 DNA reads TGTGCCAGCAGATTCCCCGAACAGGGGGCGCATGGGGCCAACGTCCTGACTTTC.

This sequence joins TRBV4-3 and TRBJ1-1; the match to TRBD1 covers 9 bases. V lost 4 bases to trimming and J lost 0 bases; unmatched junction nucleotides: 12. Germline values: CDR1 LGHNA, CDR2 YSLEER. This CDR3 has 18 residues. In nucleotides, the CDR3 is TGCGCCAGCAGCCGAGGGACAGGGAGTAGTCGGGTGAACACTGAAGCTTTCTTT. It is translated as CASSRGTGSSRVNTEAFF.

This chain connects TRBV28 to TRBJ1-1; the D gene is possibly TRBD1 (5 bases). This CDR3 region has 14 residues. V lost 3 bases, J lost 6 bases, and 14 bases lay in between. Germline V CDR1 and CDR2: MDHEN, SYDVKM. CDR3 in DNA: TGTGCCAGCAGTTTGAAGGGGTGGGGGGCTGAAGCTTTCTTT. This gives the protein CASSLKGWGAEAFF.

The CDR3 coding sequence is TGTGCCAGTAGTATTGGGGGACTAGCGGGAGGAAATGAGCAGTTCTTC. Translated, it gives CASSIGGLAGGNEQFF. The chain recombines TRBV19 with TRBJ2-1, with TRBD2 matching 15 bases. In germline, CDR1 is LNHDA, CDR2 SQIVND (reference sequence). Trimming cost V 3 bases and J 7 bases; bases outside gene matches: 4. The CDR3 contains 16 residues. The complete variable domain, with remaining parts taken from reference TRBV19 and TRBJ2-1, reads DGGITQSPKYLFRKEGQNVTLSCEQNLNHDAMYWYRQDPGQGLRLIYYSQIVNDFQKGDIAEGYSVSREKKESFPLTVTSAQKNPTAFYLCASSIGGLAGGNEQFFGPGTRLTVL.

V is TRBV6-6 and J is TRBJ1-5, with TRBD1 matching 7 bases. The CDR3 has 14 amino acids. With V trimmed by 6 bases and J by 5 bases, 7 bases remained unmatched. CDR1 and CDR2 from the germline V gene are MNHNY and SVGAGI (reference sequence). The CDR3: CASRLRDSYQPQHF. The CDR3 DNA sequence: TGTGCCAGCAGGCTACGGGACAGTTATCAGCCCCAGCATTTT.

The J gene is TRBJ1-1, the V gene TRBV29-1, with no clear D. This CDR3 has 15 residues. Trimming shortened V by 0 bases and J by 1 base, and 12 bases separated the two germline ends. CDR1 is SQVTM and CDR2 is ANQGSEA in the germline V gene. CDR3 sequence: CSVEDGRARNTEAFF. In nucleotides, the CDR3 is TGCAGCGTTGAAGACGGGCGGGCGCGGAACACTGAAGCTTTCTTT.

The chain's CDR3 is CASSRGSRESREFF. Written as DNA, the CDR3 is TGTGCCAGCAGTCGGGGGTCTAGAGAGAGTCGTGAGTTCTTC. The chain uses TRBV2 and TRBJ2-1; tentatively, D is TRBD2 (6 bases). Trimming took 5 bases from V and 14 from J, leaving 22 bases between them. The CDR3 has 14 residues. Germline V gene data show CDR1 as SNHLY and CDR2 as FYNNEI.

This clone has a single count. The chain joins TRBV27 to TRBJ2-7, with D tentatively TRBD1 (5 bases). Per germline, CDR1 MNHEY and CDR2 SMNVEV (reference sequence). The V gene lost 5 bases and the J gene lost 0 bases, with 14 bases spanning the gap. The CDR3 is 15 residues long. The CDR3: CASSAAGWPSYEQYF. DNA of the CDR3: TGTGCCAGCAGTGCCGCAGGGTGGCCCTCCTACGAGCAGTACTTC.

The genes are TRBV5-8 and TRBJ2-7, with TRBD2 matching 8 bases. CDR3 size: 16 residues. Trimming removed 0 bases from V and 0 bases from J; junction bases left unmatched: 5. CDR1 and CDR2 (germline): SGHTS, YDEGEE. The chain's CDR3 is CASSLAGRGVSYEQYF. CDR3 nucleotide sequence: TGTGCCAGCAGCTTGGCCGGGCGGGGGGTCTCCTACGAGCAGTACTTC.

The rearrangement joins TRBV6-6 to TRBJ2-1; 10 bases agree with TRBD2. Trimming cost V 9 bases and J 5 bases; bases outside gene matches: 10. Germline V lookup: CDR1 MNHNY, CDR2 SVGAGI (reference sequence). The CDR3 is 15 residues long. The CDR3 DNA follows: TGTGCCAGTAAATCAGGACTAGCGGTTAACAATGAGCAGTTCTTC. Translated: CASKSGLAVNNEQFF.

The chain's CDR3 is CASSESPEEMDEQYF. The DNA of the CDR3 is TGTGCCAGCAGTGAATCCCCAGAGGAGATGGACGAGCAGTACTTC. The V and J genes are TRBV25-1 and TRBJ2-7; no clear D. Trimming took off 1 base at V and 5 bases at J, with 15 bases between the two ends. Germline V gene data show CDR1 as MGHDK and CDR2 as SYGVNS. This CDR3 contains 15 residues.

This clone appeared a few times. The CDR3 sequence: CASSSGRGAPQETQYF. In nucleotides, the CDR3 is TGTGCCAGCAGCTCAGGGCGGGGGGCGCCGCAAGAGACCCAGTACTTC. The rearrangement uses TRBV7-6 and TRBJ2-5; 8 positions agree with TRBD2. The CDR3 runs to 16 residues. V lost 4 bases and J lost 2; bases outside the gene matches: 9. CDR1 is SGHVS, CDR2 FNYEAQ, per germline.

The chain joins TRBV30 to TRBJ2-1; TRBD2 might be the D (6 bases). V lost 0 bases to trimming and J lost 5 bases, with 17 bases between them. The CDR3 is made up of 16 amino acids. Looked up from germline, CDR1 is GTSNPN and CDR2 is SVGIG (reference sequence). The CDR3 nucleotides are TGTGCCTGGAGTGTCGCGGCCCAGCGGGTAAACAATGAGCAGTTCTTC. This gives the protein CAWSVAAQRVNNEQFF.